These 28 T cell receptor beta chains came from one sample sequenced in a study of T cell repertoires in cytomegalovirus infection (dated 2019 in TCRdb). TCRdb records Illumina HiSeq 1500 as the sequencer. TCRdb itself trimmed the public reads at Q25 with fastp, ran MiXCR and retained productive beta chains. A single entry per CDR3 protein holds the most common genes and DNA from its merged rows. Here the sample has a few hundred thousand distinct CDR3 sequences; 30% to 40% occur a single time. The ten largest clones take up about a sixth of the sample. Sample treatment or condition, as interpreted from the label and publication: in vitro stimulation with specific CMV peptide epitopes to enrich CMV-specific T cells. What these receptors recognize is not known. Sequencing was performed on cultured PBMCs, taken from culture after CMV antigen stimulation. These receptors were collected from a human donor in good health (CMV status not recorded). Some clones in this sample may be carry-over from other donors' samples.

This chain connects TRBV28 to TRBJ2-7; 8 bases agree with TRBD1. The trim removed 5 bases at V and 2 bases at J, leaving 8 bases unmatched. This CDR3 contains 15 residues. Germline loops: CDR1 MDHEN, CDR2 SYDVKM. The CDR3 spells CASSPPKQGAYEQYF. CDR3 bases: TGTGCCAGCAGTCCCCCTAAACAGGGGGCCTACGAGCAGTACTTC. The complete variable domain, with remaining parts taken from reference TRBV28 and TRBJ2-7, reads DVKVTQSSRYLVKRTGEKVFLECVQDMDHENMFWYRQDPGLGLRLIYFSYDVKMKEKGDIPEGYSVSREKKERFSLILESASTNQTSMYLCASSPPKQGAYEQYFGPGTRLTVT.

The V and J genes are TRBV14 and TRBJ1-1, with D unresolved. CDR1 is SGHDN, CDR2 FVKESK, per germline. V gave up 7 bases and J gave up 0 bases, with 18 bases separating them. The CDR3 consists of 16 residues. The CDR3 loop is CASTGWSVGMNTEAFF. In DNA, the CDR3 is TGTGCCAGCACGGGGTGGTCAGTTGGAATGAACACTGAAGCTTTCTTT.

This clonotype was counted ten times or more. The V gene is TRBV7-8, the J gene TRBJ2-1; no clear D gene. CDR1 and CDR2 from the germline V gene are SGHVS and FQNEAQ. V was pared by 3 bases and J by 4 bases, with 16 bases between. CDR3 length equals 16 residues. CDR3 sequence: CASSFNGPPGYNEQFF. The CDR3 DNA reads as TGTGCCAGCAGCTTTAACGGACCCCCGGGTTACAATGAGCAGTTCTTC.

V usage is TRBV7-7 and J usage is TRBJ2-2; the D is unclear. This CDR3 is built from 14 residues. Trimming stripped 1 base from V and 5 bases from J, with 8 bases between. Germline values: CDR1 SSHAT, CDR2 FNYEAQ (reference sequence). The CDR3 nucleotides are TGTGCCAGCAGCTTAGTGGGTCGTACCGGGGAGCTGTTTTTT. As protein: CASSLVGRTGELFF.

This clonotype was recorded a few times. The V call is TRBV28, the J call TRBJ2-7; TRBD1 matches at 7 bases. The CDR3 sequence is 15 residues long. CDR1 is MDHEN and CDR2 is SYDVKM in the germline V gene. V gave up 5 bases and J gave up 1 base; unmatched junction bases: 8. The CDR3 spells CASSPTGTVSYEQYF. The CDR3 coding sequence is TGTGCCAGCAGTCCCACCGGGACAGTTTCCTACGAGCAGTACTTC.

The chain has TRBV9 and TRBJ2-1, with TRBD2 identical over 7 bases. Per the germline V gene, CDR1 is SGDLS and CDR2 is YYNGEE. V gave up 3 bases and J gave up 5 bases; unmatched junction bases: 5. The CDR3 covers 14 residues. CDR3 nucleotides: TGTGCCAGCAGCGCCGGGACTATACACAATGAGCAGTTCTTC. Protein sequence: CASSAGTIHNEQFF.

The J gene is TRBJ1-4, the V gene TRBV7-2; D perhaps matches TRBD1 (5 bases). The germline V and J ends were trimmed by 5 bases and 7 bases, with 17 bases remaining between them. The CDR3 runs 15 residues. Looked up from germline, CDR1 is SGHTA and CDR2 is FQGNSA. The DNA for the CDR3 is TGTGCCAGCAGCCTTTTTCGGGGACGGGGTGAAAAACTGTTTTTT. Translating it yields CASSLFRGRGEKLFF. The variable domain in full, completed from reference TRBV7-2 and TRBJ1-4, reads GAGVSQSPSNKVTEKGKDVELRCDPISGHTALYWYRQSLGQGLEFLIYFQGNSAPDKSGLPSDRFSAERTGGSVSTLTIQRTQQEDSAVYLCASSLFRGRGEKLFFGSGTQLSVL.

This chain joins TRBV27 and TRBJ1-4, with D tentatively TRBD1 (6 bases). The germline V gene has CDR1 MNHEY and CDR2 SMNVEV (reference sequence). This CDR3 is built from 14 residues. Trimming cost V 1 base and J 4 bases, with 7 bases left between them. DNA for the CDR3: TGTGCCAGCAGTTTATTCAGGGGTAATGAAAAACTGTTTTTT. The encoded protein is CASSLFRGNEKLFF.

The chain employs TRBV12-3 or TRBV12-4 and TRBJ2-1; 9 bases match TRBD2. CDR3 length: 15 residues. The J segment lost 8 bases and the V segment lost 5 bases, leaving 10 bases of the junction unmatched. For the CDR3, the DNA is TGTGCCAGCAGTCAGCTAGCGGGATTTATCTATGAGCAGTTCTTC. This codes for CASSQLAGFIYEQFF.

The table lists this clonotype with many counts. At one end, the junction sequence differs from germline, possibly due to a read error. This chain connects TRBV5-1 to TRBJ1-1, with 7 bases lining up with TRBD1. This CDR3 comprises 14 residues. CDR1 is SGHRS, CDR2 YFSETQ, per germline. The CDR3 here is CASSLGQPNTEAFF. The CDR3 DNA reads TGTGCCAGCAGCCTGGGACAGCCGAACACTGAAGCTTTCTTT.

This clonotype was counted many times. V usage is TRBV7-8 and J usage is TRBJ2-6; possibly TRBD2 for D (5 bases). Per germline, CDR1 SGHVS and CDR2 FQNEAQ. This CDR3 comprises 13 residues. V was shortened by 8 bases and J by 2 bases, with 7 bases between the two germline ends. The CDR3 DNA reads as TGTGCCAGCGAGGGTGCTGGGGCCAACGTCCTGACTTTC. Translation gives CASEGAGANVLTF.

The sample holds a few counts of this clonotype. The gene calls are TRBV20-1 and TRBJ2-5, with D possibly matching TRBD1 (6 bases). Germline V lookup: CDR1 DFQATT, CDR2 SNEGSKA (reference sequence). The CDR3 sequence is 16 residues long. The V end was cut by 3 bases, the J end by 5 bases, with 22 bases between. The CDR3 protein is CSARGPDYRERETQYF. In DNA form, the CDR3 reads TGCAGTGCTAGGGGTCCCGATTACAGGGAAAGGGAGACCCAGTACTTC.

This clonotype has only a few counts. The chain is built from TRBV12-3 or TRBV12-4 and TRBJ2-7; tentative D call: TRBD2 (5 bases). This CDR3 contains 13 residues. The V gene lost 2 bases and the J gene lost 2 bases, with 7 bases spanning the gap. CDR3 sequence: CASSLQAAYEQYF. The CDR3 region has the DNA TGTGCCAGCAGTTTACAAGCGGCCTACGAGCAGTACTTC.

This clonotype was counted a few times. The J gene is TRBJ2-1, the V gene TRBV7-9; perhaps TRBD2 as D (5 bases). The V end was cut by 0 bases, the J end by 8 bases, with 14 bases between. The germline V gene encodes CDR1 SEHNR and CDR2 FQNEAQ (reference sequence). This CDR3 comprises 15 residues. The CDR3 region is CASSLARASFDEQFF. The CDR3, as DNA: TGTGCCAGCAGCTTAGCTCGGGCTAGCTTCGATGAGCAGTTCTTC.

The chain recombines TRBV7-9 with TRBJ2-1, with D perhaps being TRBD1 or TRBD2 (5 bases each). Trimming removed 1 base at V and 3 bases at J, with 16 bases between. The CDR3 runs 17 residues. Germline CDR1 SEHNR, CDR2 FQNEAQ (reference sequence). The CDR3 DNA is TGTGCCAGCAGCTTAGTAATCGGGGCAGCTAACTACAATGAGCAGTTCTTC. Translation: CASSLVIGAANYNEQFF.

This clonotype appeared a few times. The CDR3 is CASSPMLVGANVLTF. The CDR3 region has the DNA TGTGCCAGCAGCCCGATGTTGGTTGGGGCCAACGTCCTGACTTTC. The genes are TRBV7-2 and TRBJ2-6; D remains ambiguous. This CDR3 has 15 residues. Deletions cut 5 bases from V and 3 bases from J, with 11 bases between. Germline V gene sequence: CDR1 SGHTA, CDR2 FQGNSA. Full variable domain (outside the CDR3, taken from reference TRBV7-2 and TRBJ2-6): GAGVSQSPSNKVTEKGKDVELRCDPISGHTALYWYRQSLGQGLEFLIYFQGNSAPDKSGLPSDRFSAERTGGSVSTLTIQRTQQEDSAVYLCASSPMLVGANVLTFGAGSRLTVL.

This clonotype was seen a handful of times. The genes are TRBV2 and TRBJ1-5; TRBD1 matches at 12 bases. V trimming: 6 bases; J trimming: 4 bases; junction bases outside the gene matches: 13. This CDR3 has 18 residues. Germline CDR1 SNHLY, CDR2 FYNNEI. DNA for the CDR3: TGTGCCAGCAGCCCCACGGGACAGGGGGCAGGGGGAAATCAGCCCCAGCATTTT. Residues: CASSPTGQGAGGNQPQHF.

V is TRBV7-9 and J is TRBJ2-7, with 8 bases matching TRBD2. Losses at the gene ends were 2 bases for V and 6 bases for J; bases not matched to a gene: 0. The CDR3 is 12 amino acids. Germline-derived CDR1 and CDR2 are SEHNR and FQNEAQ (reference sequence). The CDR3: CASSLLAGEQYV. The DNA of the CDR3 is TGTGCCAGCAGCTTACTAGCGGGCGAGCAGTACGTC.

The chain joins TRBV7-4 to TRBJ2-2; 9 bases are shared with TRBD2. CDR1 SGHVT and CDR2 SQSDAQ come from the germline V gene. The CDR3 has 18 amino acids. The V gene end was trimmed by 4 bases and the J gene end by 6 bases; junction bases not matched to a gene: 15. CDR3 loop: CASSYDPTSGGPPGELFF. CDR3 nucleotides: TGTGCCAGCAGCTATGATCCGACTAGCGGAGGCCCCCCCGGGGAGCTGTTTTTT.

This clonotype has more than one count but fewer than ten. CDR3 loop: CASRKGQAYNEQFF. Written as DNA, the CDR3 is TGTGCCAGCAGGAAGGGACAGGCCTACAATGAGCAGTTCTTC. V is TRBV6-2 or TRBV6-3 and J is TRBJ2-1; 8 bases are a match to TRBD1. The CDR3 sequence is 14 residues long. Trimming at V came to 6 bases and at J to 2 bases, leaving 3 bases not matched to a gene. Germline loops: CDR1 MNHEY, CDR2 SVGEGT.

The V and J genes are TRBV10-3 and TRBJ1-3, with a possible D match to TRBD1 (5 bases). There are 16 residues in the CDR3. Germline V gives CDR1 ENHRY, CDR2 SYGVKD. V was cut by 3 bases and J by 1 base, with 13 bases left in between. CDR3 DNA sequence: TGTGCCATCAGTGACCGGGACGGGATTTCTGGAAACACCATATATTTT. The encoded protein is CAISDRDGISGNTIYF.

This clonotype has just a few counts. V usage is TRBV6-2 or TRBV6-3 and J usage is TRBJ2-1; D unresolved. CDR1 is MNHEY, CDR2 SVGEGT, per germline. Trimming cost V 6 bases and J 0 bases, with 15 bases left between them. The CDR3 covers 16 residues. As DNA, the CDR3 is TGTGCCAGCAGAACTACGGGCCACGGCTCCTACAATGAGCAGTTCTTC. It is translated as CASRTTGHGSYNEQFF.

This clonotype was counted only a few times. The chain joins TRBV10-3 to TRBJ2-1; 9 bases are a match to TRBD2. The junction had 12 bases not matched to a gene; V was cut back by 4 bases and J by 5 bases. The CDR3 has 17 residues. The germline gives CDR1 ENHRY, CDR2 SYGVKD. CDR3 in amino acids: CAISVPYSGSADNEQFF. CDR3 sequence (DNA): TGTGCCATCAGTGTTCCCTATAGCGGGAGTGCAGACAATGAGCAGTTCTTC.

This clonotype has more than one count but fewer than ten. The rearrangement joins TRBV6-2 or TRBV6-3 to TRBJ2-1; unclear D gene. Germline V gene sequence: CDR1 MNHEY, CDR2 SVGEGT. V was clipped by 7 bases and J by 8 bases, with 18 bases between them. The CDR3 is 14 residues long. CDR3 region: CASTEARVGYEQFF. The CDR3 nucleotides read TGTGCCAGCACCGAAGCGCGAGTAGGTTATGAGCAGTTCTTC.

This chain's CDR3 is CASSSWGRTETQYF. CDR3 DNA: TGTGCCAGCAGCTCTTGGGGGAGGACCGAGACCCAGTACTTC. The genes are TRBV7-6 and TRBJ2-5; a possible D gene is TRBD2 (6 bases). V was cut by 4 bases and J by 5 bases, with 14 bases left in between. CDR1 SGHVS and CDR2 FNYEAQ come from the germline V gene. The CDR3 has 14 residues.

This clonotype was counted between two and nine times. This sequence joins TRBV6-1 and TRBJ2-5; 9 bases are shared with TRBD1. Germline-derived CDR1 and CDR2 are MNHNS and SASEGT. The CDR3 runs 14 residues. The V and J ends lost 6 bases and 7 bases, in that order; junction bases with no gene match: 9. The CDR3 loop is CASRQGQGRATQYF. The DNA of the CDR3 is TGTGCCAGCAGACAGGGACAGGGACGGGCGACCCAGTACTTC.

This clonotype has just a few counts. The chain uses TRBV28 and TRBJ2-7; TRBD1 is a possible D gene (6 bases). Germline loops: CDR1 MDHEN, CDR2 SYDVKM. This CDR3 comprises 12 residues. V gave up 5 bases and J gave up 12 bases, with 17 bases separating them. This CDR3 reads CASSAIQGCGYF. DNA for the CDR3: TGTGCCAGCAGTGCGATACAGGGTTGTGGGTACTTC.

In nucleotides, the CDR3 is TGTGCCAGCAAGAATACCCGGGACCTACAAGAGACCCAGTACTTC. It specifies CASKNTRDLQETQYF. The chain recombines TRBV12-3 or TRBV12-4 with TRBJ2-5, with D perhaps being TRBD1 or TRBD2 (5 bases each). V dropped 7 bases and J dropped 2 bases, with 17 bases sitting between them. The CDR3 has 15 residues.